This TCR beta chain was captured in a study of shared clonotypes between healthy human individuals. Here immunoSEQ multiplex PCR was the method, and the copy in TCRdb shows in-frame clones only, minus some. The sample yields about half a million clones, roughly 83% seen once. This clone was observed many times. This sequence originates from a woman between 40 and 55 years old in good health. Some clones in this sample may be carry-over from other donors' samples. Sequencing was done on a sample of PBMCs.

The CDR3 nucleotides are TGCGCCAGCAGCGAGAATAGGCTAGCGGGAGGAGATACGCAGTATTTT. The encoded protein is CASSENRLAGGDTQYF. This chain uses TRBV5-1 with TRBJ2-3, with 11 bases matching TRBD2. Germline assignment: CDR1 SGHRS and CDR2 YFSETQ. Germline trimming cut 4 bases from V and 5 bases from J; bases unmatched to any gene: 9. The CDR3 extends over 16 amino acids.